These 19 T cell receptor beta chains were all obtained from the same sample, sequenced in a study of blood T cell repertoires in COVID-19. The data were produced by immunoSEQ multiplex PCR, yet TCRdb's version contains in-frame clones alone and is incomplete. The table lists some 260,000 clones, around 90% of them singletons. Sample: peripheral blood. The source is a woman aged 70-85 years with COVID-19, enrolled during active disease.

The CDR3 spells CASSIDGTLGVSTYEQYF. CDR3 in DNA: TGTGCCAGTAGTATAGACGGGACACTTGGGGTATCCACCTACGAGCAGTACTTC. V and J are TRBV19 and TRBJ2-7; tentative D call: TRBD1 (6 bases). The CDR3 totals 18 residues. The V gene's germline CDR1 is LNHDA and CDR2 SQIVND (reference sequence). V shed 0 bases and J shed 2 bases, with 20 bases lying between them.

The chain has TRBV13 and TRBJ1-1; 8 bases match TRBD1. The CDR3 totals 15 residues. The trim removed 4 bases at V and 3 bases at J, leaving 7 bases unmatched. Germline V gene lookup returns CDR1 PRHDT and CDR2 FYEKMQ (reference sequence). The CDR3 sequence: CASSSITGGDTEAFF. CDR3 DNA: TGTGCCAGCAGCTCCATCACAGGGGGGGACACTGAAGCTTTCTTT.

V and J are TRBV18 and TRBJ1-5, with D maybe TRBD1 (6 bases). Trimming cost V 3 bases and J 9 bases, with 18 bases left between them. CDR1 KGHSH and CDR2 LQKENI come from the germline V gene. The CDR3 contains 15 residues. The CDR3: CASSPGQPNSRPQHF. CDR3 coding DNA: TGTGCCAGCTCACCGGGACAACCCAACTCCCGGCCCCAGCATTTT.

This CDR3 reads CATSRDNTNYGYTF. CDR3 in DNA: TGTGCCACCAGCAGAGACAACACTAACTATGGCTACACCTTC. This chain uses TRBV15 with TRBJ1-2; D remains ambiguous. The length of the CDR3 is 14 residues. The V gene lost 0 bases and the J gene lost 0 bases, with 5 bases spanning the gap. CDR1 is LNHNV, CDR2 YYDKDF, per germline (reference sequence).

This clone was found once. The CDR3, as DNA: TGTGCCAGCAGCCAAGGATTGGTGGGACAGGGCGCGGGCAATCAGCCCCAGCATTTT. It encodes CASSQGLVGQGAGNQPQHF. The chain combines TRBV4-2 with TRBJ1-5, with 9 positions matching TRBD1. Per the germline V gene, CDR1 is LGHNA and CDR2 is YNFKEQ. V shed 1 base, J shed 2 bases, and the junction held 12 bases outside the gene matches. This CDR3 region has 19 residues.

The J gene is TRBJ2-1, the V gene TRBV24-1; 8 bases match TRBD2. Germline lookup yields CDR1 KGHDR and CDR2 SFDVKD. Trimming took 5 bases from V and 0 from J; bases not matched to a gene: 8. The CDR3 sequence is 17 residues long. The CDR3 DNA sequence: TGTGCCACCAGTGGCACTAGCGGTATGAGCTCCTACAATGAGCAGTTCTTC. Amino acids: CATSGTSGMSSYNEQFF.

The rearrangement joins TRBV5-1 to TRBJ1-3; TRBD1 agrees at 7 bases. Germline V gives CDR1 SGHRS, CDR2 YFSETQ. The CDR3 runs to 16 residues. V lost 4 bases and J lost 8; bases outside the gene matches: 15. The CDR3 reads CASSRVAGQRGDTIYF. The CDR3 nucleotides read TGCGCCAGCAGCCGAGTGGCGGGACAGCGTGGGGACACCATATATTTT.

The J gene is TRBJ1-1, the V gene TRBV9; 9 positions agree with TRBD1. The V and J ends lost 6 bases and 4 bases, in that order; junction bases with no gene match: 7. This CDR3 is built from 14 residues. Germline assignment: CDR1 SGDLS and CDR2 YYNGEE. CDR3 in amino acids: CASTRDRVGTEAFF. CDR3 DNA: TGTGCCAGCACCAGGGACAGGGTGGGCACTGAAGCTTTCTTT. Filled out from reference TRBV9 and TRBJ1-1, the complete variable domain reads DSGVTQTPKHLITATGQRVTLRCSPRSGDLSVYWYQQSLDQGLQFLIQYYNGEERAKGNILERFSAQQFPDLHSELNLSSLELGDSALYFCASTRDRVGTEAFFGQGTRLTVV.

The genes are TRBV6-5 and TRBJ1-2; D is perhaps TRBD1 (5 bases). CDR3 size: 13 residues. In germline, CDR1 is MNHEY, CDR2 SVGAGI. V lost 7 bases to trimming and J lost 4 bases, with 13 bases between them. The DNA of the CDR3 is TGTGCCAGCACCGACAGTTCCAGCTATGGCTACACCTTC. Translated, it gives CASTDSSSYGYTF.

V usage is TRBV11-2 and J usage is TRBJ2-1; tentatively, D is TRBD2 (5 bases). The CDR3 contains 15 residues. The germline gives CDR1 SGHAT, CDR2 FQNNGV. Trimming removed 4 bases from V and 4 bases from J, with 14 bases in between. The CDR3 here is CASSSPGRGYNEQFF. CDR3 nucleotides: TGTGCCAGCAGCTCGCCCGGTCGGGGATACAATGAGCAGTTCTTC.

J is TRBJ2-1 and V is TRBV5-1, with D possibly being TRBD2 (6 bases). V lost 3 bases and J lost 4, with 11 bases in between. This CDR3 is 14 amino acids long. Germline values: CDR1 SGHRS, CDR2 YFSETQ. In DNA, the CDR3 is TGCGCCAGCAGCTCCGGGACTGTTTACAATGAGCAGTTCTTC. The encoded protein is CASSSGTVYNEQFF.

This clone was detected a few times. The chain carries TRBV5-1 and TRBJ2-7, with a possible D match to TRBD2 (5 bases). CDR3 length equals 13 residues. Trimming stripped 1 base from V and 3 bases from J, with 8 bases between. Per the germline V gene, CDR1 is SGHRS and CDR2 is YFSETQ. The CDR3 loop is CASSLRAGYEQYF. The CDR3 bases are TGCGCCAGCAGCTTGAGGGCGGGCTACGAGCAGTACTTC.

The chain carries TRBV5-1 and TRBJ2-2; a weak D match, TRBD2 (5 bases). The CDR3 consists of 17 residues. Trimming removed 2 bases at V and 1 base at J, with 15 bases between. The germline V gene encodes CDR1 SGHRS and CDR2 YFSETQ. CDR3 residues: CASSFSTGFKNTGELFF. CDR3 coding DNA: TGCGCCAGCAGCTTCTCTACGGGATTTAAGAACACCGGGGAGCTGTTTTTT.

The chain links TRBV5-1 to TRBJ1-2; a possible D gene is TRBD1 (6 bases). Germline values: CDR1 SGHRS, CDR2 YFSETQ. Between the trimmed V and J ends, which lost 2 bases and 6 bases, there was a span of 11 bases. This CDR3 region has 13 residues. CDR3 residues: CASSLQGRDGYTF. CDR3 sequence (DNA): TGCGCCAGCAGCTTACAGGGTAGGGATGGCTACACCTTC.

CDR3 DNA sequence: TGTGCCAGCAGTGAGCCGATCGGGGGGGGTCTCCCCCAGCATTTT. Protein product: CASSEPIGGGLPQHF. This chain links TRBV6-1 with TRBJ1-5, with D possibly TRBD1 on 5 matching bases. V lost 3 bases and J lost 10, with 19 bases in between. CDR1 is MNHNS, CDR2 SASEGT, per germline. This CDR3 spans 15 amino acids.

This clone was observed a single time. The chain couples TRBV9 to TRBJ1-1; perhaps TRBD1 as D (6 bases). The V end was cut by 0 bases, the J end by 11 bases, with 14 bases between. Germline CDR1 is SGDLS and CDR2 is YYNGEE. There are 13 residues in the CDR3. CDR3 in amino acids: CASSVVHPGAAFF. The CDR3 coding sequence is TGTGCCAGCAGCGTAGTCCACCCAGGGGCGGCTTTCTTT. The full variable domain, its missing parts supplied by reference TRBV9 and TRBJ1-1, is DSGVTQTPKHLITATGQRVTLRCSPRSGDLSVYWYQQSLDQGLQFLIQYYNGEERAKGNILERFSAQQFPDLHSELNLSSLELGDSALYFCASSVVHPGAAFFGQGTRLTVV.

This rearrangement joins TRBV3-1 (or the pseudogene TRBV3-2) to TRBJ1-2; D perhaps matches TRBD1 (5 bases). This CDR3 is 15 amino acids long. Per the germline V gene, CDR1 is LGHDT and CDR2 is YNNKEL (reference sequence). The ends were cut back, 3 bases at V and 6 bases at J, with 17 bases in the middle. CDR3 residues: CASSHWGVTGNGYTF. In DNA form, the CDR3 reads TGTGCCAGCAGCCATTGGGGGGTAACAGGAAATGGCTACACCTTC.

CDR3 sequence (DNA): TGCGCCAGCAGCTTTGGACAGGGGAACTACAATGAGCAGTTCTTC. Translated: CASSFGQGNYNEQFF. V and J are TRBV5-1 and TRBJ2-1; 9 bases fit TRBD1. The CDR3 has 15 amino acids. The germline V gene has CDR1 SGHRS and CDR2 YFSETQ. J was trimmed by 3 bases and V by 2 bases; bases with no gene match: 3.

V and J are TRBV4-2 and TRBJ2-7; D is unresolved. CDR3 size: 13 residues. V was shortened by 1 base and J by 3 bases, with 7 bases between the two germline ends. The V gene's germline CDR1 is LGHNA and CDR2 YNFKEQ. Here the CDR3 DNA reads TGTGCCAGCAGCCAAGGACACAACTACGAGCAGTACTTC. It codes for CASSQGHNYEQYF.